One and the same sample provided the 23 T cell receptor beta chains below, sequenced in a study of T-cell memory formation after mild COVID-19. TCRdb re-called the 5' RACE reads through MiXCR, storing one row per CDR3 protein. The table shows about 140,000 distinct CDR3 sequences, with roughly 13% occurring only once. The sequenced sample was PBMCs or a T cell subset sorted from them (not recorded which). The receptors were gathered from an adult woman who had mild COVID-19 (a few samples of this study predate the infection). Cell type and time point are not known.

The chain recombines TRBV6-5 with TRBJ2-7; TRBD2 agrees at 10 bases. CDR1 is MNHEY and CDR2 is SVGAGI in the germline V gene. V lost 6 bases and J lost 2; bases outside the gene matches: 4. CDR3 length equals 14 residues. The CDR3 DNA follows: TGTGCCAGCAGCGAGCGGGAGGGCCCCTACGAGCAGTACTTC. Amino acid sequence: CASSEREGPYEQYF.

This clonotype came up a few times. The gene calls are TRBV12-3 or TRBV12-4 and TRBJ1-3; D is undetermined. Trimming removed 5 bases at V and 5 bases at J, with 16 bases between. CDR3 length: 15 amino acids. CDR3 nucleotide sequence: TGTGCCAGCAGTCACCCCGAGACGGCTAGAAACACCATATATTTT. Translation: CASSHPETARNTIYF.

The DNA for the CDR3 is TGTGCCAGCAGCCTGGCAACAGGGTCCTATAATTCACCCCTCCACTTT. Translating it yields CASSLATGSYNSPLHF. The chain carries TRBV3-1 and TRBJ1-6; a weak D match, TRBD1 (6 bases). The CDR3 is 16 residues long. Germline-derived CDR1 and CDR2 are LGHDT and YNNKEL (reference sequence). V was trimmed by 4 bases and J by 1 base, leaving 11 bases between them.

The chain has TRBV29-1 and TRBJ1-1; D may be TRBD1 (5 bases). With 6 bases removed from V and 7 bases from J, the gap between germline ends came to 27 bases. Germline loops: CDR1 SQVTM, CDR2 ANQGSEA. This CDR3 is built from 16 residues. The CDR3: CSVPGHWEFANGEAFF. The CDR3 coding sequence is TGCAGCGTCCCCGGACATTGGGAATTCGCGAACGGTGAAGCTTTCTTT.

This clonotype was counted a few times. The chain couples TRBV5-4 to TRBJ2-1, with 7 bases lining up with TRBD1. Looked up from germline, CDR1 is SGHNT and CDR2 is YYREEE (reference sequence). CDR3 length: 15 residues. The V segment lost 1 base and the J segment 8 bases; nucleotides outside the gene matches: 9. This CDR3 is CASSLTQGVAHEQFF. DNA of the CDR3: TGTGCCAGCAGCTTGACTCAGGGGGTGGCACATGAGCAGTTCTTC.

Only a few counts were recorded for this clonotype. The chain links TRBV7-9 to TRBJ2-3, with D tentatively TRBD1 (6 bases). The V and J ends lost 1 base and 2 bases respectively, with 13 bases between them. Germline V CDR1 and CDR2: SEHNR, FQNEAQ (reference sequence). The CDR3 consists of 16 residues. CDR3 loop: CASSLVGGLDTDTQYF. CDR3 sequence (DNA): TGTGCCAGCAGCTTAGTAGGGGGATTAGACACAGATACGCAGTATTTT.

The V and J genes are TRBV7-9 and TRBJ2-7; no definite D call. The V gene's germline CDR1 is SEHNR and CDR2 FQNEAQ (reference sequence). Trimming removed 5 bases at V and 4 bases at J, with 12 bases between. The CDR3 loop spans 13 amino acids. The CDR3 sequence: CASSEGNKYEQYF. As DNA, the CDR3 is TGTGCCAGCAGCGAAGGTAACAAATACGAGCAGTACTTC.

This clonotype was observed a few times. V is TRBV7-8 and J is TRBJ2-7; the D is unclear. The CDR3 consists of 13 residues. Trimming took 5 bases from V and 2 from J, leaving 10 bases between them. Germline lookup yields CDR1 SGHVS and CDR2 FQNEAQ. The CDR3 reads CASSPRPPYEQYF. The CDR3 DNA reads TGTGCCAGCAGCCCCCGCCCCCCCTACGAGCAGTACTTC.

This clonotype has only a few counts. The chain links TRBV9 to TRBJ1-2; D gene unclear. Per germline, CDR1 SGDLS and CDR2 YYNGEE. The CDR3 length is 13 residues. Deletions cut 0 bases from V and 10 bases from J, with 13 bases between. For the CDR3, the DNA is TGTGCCAGCAGCGTAGTAGGGTCGGATGACTACACCTTC. Translating it yields CASSVVGSDDYTF.

This clonotype was found a few times. V is TRBV29-1 and J is TRBJ2-1; D ambiguous. V gave up 7 bases and J gave up 6 bases, with 7 bases separating them. The CDR3 has 10 amino acids. Germline V lookup: CDR1 SQVTM, CDR2 ANQGSEA. The DNA of the CDR3 is TGCAGCGCCCACCGCAATGAGCAGTTCTTC. This gives the protein CSAHRNEQFF.

The chain joins TRBV9 to TRBJ2-1, with a possible D match to TRBD2 (5 bases). The CDR3 has 13 residues. The germline V and J ends were trimmed by 3 bases and 7 bases, with 11 bases remaining between them. CDR1 and CDR2 (germline): SGDLS, YYNGEE. Written as DNA, the CDR3 is TGTGCCAGCAGCGGCGCCCCGGGGAATGAGCAGTTCTTC. Its protein is CASSGAPGNEQFF.

The chain has TRBV29-1 and TRBJ1-1; a possible D gene is TRBD1 (5 bases). The germline V gene has CDR1 SQVTM and CDR2 ANQGSEA. The CDR3 spans 13 residues. V lost 4 bases and J lost 11, with 20 bases in between. The CDR3 loop reads CSVAGWQGDTAFF. Here the CDR3 DNA reads TGCAGCGTTGCAGGTTGGCAGGGTGATACGGCTTTCTTT.

This chain connects TRBV2 to TRBJ1-1, with D unresolved. The germline CDR1 and CDR2 sequences are SNHLY and FYNNEI. The germline V and J ends were trimmed by 4 bases and 6 bases, with 6 bases remaining between them. The CDR3 is made up of 11 amino acids. The CDR3 spells CASSVIPEAFF. In nucleotides, the CDR3 is TGTGCCAGCAGTGTTATACCTGAAGCTTTCTTT.

The V call is TRBV21-1, the J call TRBJ2-7. TRBV21-1 is a pseudogene. The CDR3 runs to 11 residues. CDR3 bases: TGTGCCAGCAGCAAAGCCCACGAGCAGTACTTC. Its translation is CASSKAHEQYF.

V gene TRBV9 combines with J gene TRBJ2-2; D assignment may be TRBD1 or TRBD2 (5 bases each). This CDR3 region has 16 residues. The germline gives CDR1 SGDLS, CDR2 YYNGEE. Trimming cost V 0 bases and J 3 bases, with 12 bases left between them. Written as DNA, the CDR3 is TGTGCCAGCAGCGTAGGGGACGAATTATACACCGGGGAGCTGTTTTTT. Translated, it gives CASSVGDELYTGELFF.

The gene calls are TRBV15 and TRBJ1-2; 9 bases line up with TRBD1. Trimming took 3 bases from V and 2 from J; bases not matched to a gene: 7. Germline assignment: CDR1 LNHNV and CDR2 YYDKDF (reference sequence). CDR3 length: 16 amino acids. CDR3 sequence (DNA): TGTGCCACCAGCAGGAAACCGGGACAGGGAAACTATGGCTACACCTTC. Protein: CATSRKPGQGNYGYTF. Supplemented by reference TRBV15 and TRBJ1-2, the full variable domain reads DAMVIQNPRYQVTQFGKPVTLSCSQTLNHNVMYWYQQKSSQAPKLLFHYYDKDFNNEADTPDNFQSRRPNTSFCFLDIRSPGLGDTAMYLCATSRKPGQGNYGYTFGSGTRLTVV.

The chain has TRBV20-1 and TRBJ1-2; D gene unclear. Trimming removed 3 bases from V and 6 bases from J, with 8 bases in between. The CDR3 spans 11 residues. Germline-derived CDR1 and CDR2 are DFQATT and SNEGSKA (reference sequence). The CDR3 DNA reads TGCAGTGCTAGGAGGTTGGATGGCTACACCTTC. As protein: CSARRLDGYTF.

The rearrangement uses TRBV15 and TRBJ2-7; 7 bases are a match to TRBD1. Germline CDR1 LNHNV, CDR2 YYDKDF (reference sequence). V shed 1 base and J 3 bases; nucleotides not matched to a gene: 12. The CDR3 contains 17 residues. CDR3 coding DNA: TGTGCCACCAGCAGAGGTCTCCGGGACAGCGAAAGCTACGAGCAGTACTTC. Translation gives CATSRGLRDSESYEQYF.

This clonotype was detected a few times. V and J are TRBV13 and TRBJ2-7, with D perhaps being TRBD1 or TRBD2 (5 bases each). The V gene's germline CDR1 is PRHDT and CDR2 FYEKMQ (reference sequence). Trimming removed 5 bases from V and 5 bases from J, with 19 bases in between. The CDR3 loop spans 15 amino acids. The CDR3, as DNA: TGTGCCAGCAGCCTCTTCTCAGGGAGTTGGCACGAGCAGTACTTC. Translating it yields CASSLFSGSWHEQYF.

The J gene is TRBJ1-1, the V gene TRBV9; D is ambiguous. CDR3 length: 16 residues. The ends were cut back, 0 bases at V and 2 bases at J, with 14 bases in the middle. In germline, CDR1 is SGDLS, CDR2 YYNGEE. The CDR3, as DNA: TGTGCCAGCAGCGTAGTCATCTTGGCGGGAAACACTGAAGCTTTCTTT. Translated, it gives CASSVVILAGNTEAFF.

This clonotype has a handful of counts. The chain combines TRBV20-1 with TRBJ1-2, with 7 bases identical to TRBD1. The CDR3 spans 14 residues. Germline V lookup: CDR1 DFQATT, CDR2 SNEGSKA (reference sequence). Germline trimming cut 6 bases from V and 3 bases from J; bases unmatched to any gene: 10. The CDR3 is CSAPTATGHYGYTF. The CDR3 nucleotides are TGCAGTGCACCCACCGCGACAGGGCACTATGGCTACACCTTC.

The CDR3 protein is CASRRQHNEKLFF. The CDR3 region has the DNA TGTGCCAGCAGAAGACAGCATAATGAAAAACTGTTTTTT. The gene calls are TRBV7-8 and TRBJ1-4; TRBD1 might be the D (5 bases). V was shortened by 6 bases and J by 4 bases, with 9 bases between the two germline ends. The CDR3 length is 13 residues. In germline, CDR1 is SGHVS, CDR2 FQNEAQ.

V and J are TRBV7-6 and TRBJ2-7, with D possibly matching TRBD1 (7 bases). This CDR3 contains 15 residues. From germline, CDR1 is SGHVS and CDR2 FNYEAQ. The V end was cut by 1 base, the J end by 5 bases, with 15 bases between. The CDR3 DNA sequence: TGTGCCAGCAGCTTAGTCGCCAGGGGGGACCACGAGCAGTACTTC. This codes for CASSLVARGDHEQYF.